These 23 T cell receptor beta chains came from one sample sequenced in a study of T-cell memory formation after mild COVID-19. In TCRdb, the 5' RACE reads were re-called with MiXCR into one record per CDR3 protein. The sample lists some 130,000 distinct CDR3 sequences; roughly 15% were seen once. The sample comprised PBMCs or a T cell subset sorted from them (not recorded which). Receptor source: an adult woman who had mild COVID-19 (a few samples of this study predate the infection). Cell type and time point are not known.

This clonotype appeared a few times. The chain couples TRBV5-1 to TRBJ1-4; weak D call: TRBD1 (6 bases). The V gene's germline CDR1 is SGHRS and CDR2 YFSETQ. The CDR3 covers 18 residues. The V gene lost 0 bases and the J gene lost 4 bases, with 19 bases spanning the gap. The CDR3 spells CASSLGRQGRGVNEKLFF. The CDR3 nucleotides are TGCGCCAGCAGCTTGGGGCGCCAGGGGAGAGGCGTTAATGAAAAACTGTTTTTT.

The chain couples TRBV5-1 to TRBJ2-6; 8 positions agree with TRBD2. Germline CDR1 and CDR2: SGHRS and YFSETQ. The CDR3 consists of 16 residues. The V gene end was trimmed by 4 bases and the J gene end by 1 base; junction bases not matched to a gene: 4. CDR3 bases: TGCGCCAGCAGCGCCGTAGCGGGGTCTGGGGCCAACGTCCTGACTTTC. Encoded protein: CASSAVAGSGANVLTF.

V and J are TRBV4-1 and TRBJ2-7; 10 nucleotides agree with TRBD1. Germline V CDR1 and CDR2: MGHRA, YSYEKL. The CDR3 spans 14 residues. V gave up 3 bases and J gave up 5 bases; unmatched junction bases: 4. CDR3 sequence reads: CASSQGDRGNEQYF. DNA of the CDR3: TGCGCCAGCAGCCAGGGGGACAGGGGCAACGAGCAGTACTTC.

The genes are TRBV12-3 or TRBV12-4 and TRBJ1-2, with 8 positions matching TRBD1. The CDR3 is 15 amino acids. V shed 7 bases and J 4 bases; nucleotides not matched to a gene: 11. The CDR3 reads CASTPSRTGGYGYTF. CDR3 sequence (DNA): TGTGCCAGCACTCCTAGTCGCACAGGGGGCTATGGCTACACCTTC.

V usage is TRBV12-3 or TRBV12-4 and J usage is TRBJ2-2, with D possibly being TRBD2 (6 bases). The length of the CDR3 is 15 residues. V was clipped by 8 bases and J by 4 bases, with 17 bases between them. In DNA, the CDR3 is TGTGCCAGCGGGGGACCCAGGGAGGTCACCGGGGAGCTGTTTTTT. It codes for CASGGPREVTGELFF.

This clonotype has at least ten counts. The rearrangement joins TRBV5-6 to TRBJ2-1; 8 nucleotides agree with TRBD2. The CDR3 is 16 amino acids. Germline lookup yields CDR1 SGHDT and CDR2 YYEEEE. J gave up 9 bases and V 2 bases, and 13 bases lay outside the gene matches. CDR3 in DNA: TGTGCCAGCAGCTTATTTGGGTACGGGAGGGCCGGTGAGCAGTTCTTC. Protein sequence: CASSLFGYGRAGEQFF.

This clonotype was counted a few times. The genes are TRBV5-1 and TRBJ2-3; D may be TRBD1 (6 bases). The germline V gene encodes CDR1 SGHRS and CDR2 YFSETQ. The CDR3 has 15 residues. Trimming removed 0 bases at V and 2 bases at J, with 10 bases between. This chain's CDR3 is CASSLVRQDTDTQYF. For the CDR3, the DNA is TGCGCCAGCAGCTTGGTAAGACAGGACACAGATACGCAGTATTTT. The variable domain in full, completed from reference TRBV5-1 and TRBJ2-3, reads KAGVTQTPRYLIKTRGQQVTLSCSPISGHRSVSWYQQTPGQGLQFLFEYFSETQRNKGNFPGRFSGRQFSNSRSEMNVSTLELGDSALYLCASSLVRQDTDTQYFGPGTRLTVL.

This clonotype was detected only a few times. V gene TRBV2 combines with J gene TRBJ2-3, with 9 bases fitting TRBD2. The CDR3 has 16 residues. The germline V gene encodes CDR1 SNHLY and CDR2 FYNNEI. V dropped 6 bases and J dropped 6; count of bases not matched to a gene: 13. As DNA, the CDR3 is TGTGCCAGCAGCCCACCGCGACTAGCGGAGAGGGATACGCAGTATTTT. Translated: CASSPPRLAERDTQYF.

V usage is TRBV29-1 and J usage is TRBJ2-3, with D perhaps matching TRBD2 (6 bases). The CDR3 is 12 amino acids. Germline assignment: CDR1 SQVTM and CDR2 ANQGSEA. V was clipped by 5 bases and J by 4 bases, with 10 bases between them. CDR3 nucleotide sequence: TGCAGCGTTCGGCTAGCGTCAGATACGCAGTATTTT. Encoded protein: CSVRLASDTQYF.

This chain uses TRBV5-5 with TRBJ2-1, with D unresolved. The V gene lost 1 base and the J gene lost 9 bases, with 5 bases spanning the gap. Germline V gives CDR1 SGHKS, CDR2 YYEKEE (reference sequence). This CDR3 spans 11 amino acids. The CDR3 bases are TGTGCCAGCAGCTTGATAGTTGAGCAGTTCTTC. Its protein product is CASSLIVEQFF. Together with reference TRBV5-5 and TRBJ2-1, the CDR3 gives the full variable domain: DAGVTQSPTHLIKTRGQQVTLRCSPISGHKSVSWYQQVLGQGPQFIFQYYEKEERGRGNFPDRFSARQFPNYSSELNVNALLLGDSALYLCASSLIVEQFFGPGTRLTVL.

This sequence joins TRBV9 and TRBJ1-2; no definite D call. CDR1 is SGDLS and CDR2 is YYNGEE in the germline V gene. CDR3 length equals 14 residues. The germline V and J ends were trimmed by 0 bases and 1 base, with 7 bases remaining between them. The DNA of the CDR3 is TGTGCCAGCAGCGTAGCGAACAGTAACTATGGCTACACCTTC. It encodes CASSVANSNYGYTF.

In its sample, this clonotype was seen many times. The chain employs TRBV29-1 and TRBJ2-1; 7 nucleotides match TRBD1. With V trimmed by 7 bases and J by 6 bases, 12 bases remained unmatched. The germline V gene has CDR1 SQVTM and CDR2 ANQGSEA. The CDR3 spans 14 residues. CDR3 nucleotides: TGCAGCGCGACACAGGGGTCCCTTAGCAATGAGCAGTTCTTC. Its protein is CSATQGSLSNEQFF.

The V and J genes are TRBV12-1 and TRBJ1-2; TRBD1, the table's D call, lacks a check against the DNA. TRBV12-1 is a pseudogene locus. The CDR3 is 14 residues long. The CDR3 DNA reads as TGTGCCAGCAGCTTTCCCACAGGGAACTATGGCTACACCTTC. Translating gives CASSFPTGNYGYTF.

The chain is built from TRBV4-2 and TRBJ2-7; D is unclear. The V gene lost 2 bases and the J gene lost 6 bases, with 8 bases spanning the gap. Germline-derived CDR1 and CDR2 are LGHNA and YNFKEQ. The CDR3 is made up of 12 amino acids. CDR3 residues: CASSQPRGEQYF. The CDR3 coding sequence is TGTGCCAGCAGCCAACCCAGAGGCGAGCAGTACTTC.

This clonotype appeared a few times. V usage is TRBV14 and J usage is TRBJ2-7; TRBD2 matches 8 bases. Germline V gene data show CDR1 as SGHDN and CDR2 as FVKESK. V gave up 6 bases and J gave up 3 bases; unmatched junction bases: 7. This CDR3 contains 14 residues. The CDR3 sequence: CASSRLSGGYEQYF. Written as DNA, the CDR3 is TGTGCCAGCAGTCGATTAAGCGGGGGCTACGAGCAGTACTTC.

On this clonotype: One end of the junction varies from germline; a read error may be responsible. The chain links TRBV4-3 to TRBJ2-6; D may be TRBD1 or TRBD2 (7 bases each). The germline V gene encodes CDR1 LGHNA and CDR2 YSLEER. This CDR3 has 15 amino acids. CDR3 sequence (DNA): TGCGCCAGCAGCCTCACAGGGGCGGGGGCCACCGTCCTGACTTTC. As protein: CASSLTGAGATVLTF.

The chain uses TRBV5-1 and TRBJ2-7; D not certain. This CDR3 region has 13 residues. V was trimmed by 7 bases and J by 4 bases, leaving 15 bases between them. CDR1 and CDR2 (germline): SGHRS, YFSETQ. DNA for the CDR3: TGCGCCAGCGGAGAAAAAAGGTGGTACGAGCAGTACTTC. Amino acids: CASGEKRWYEQYF.

The genes are TRBV4-3 and TRBJ2-7; 8 bases agree with TRBD2. V shed 0 bases, J shed 5 bases, and the junction held 3 bases outside the gene matches. The CDR3 is made up of 14 amino acids. Germline assignment: CDR1 LGHNA and CDR2 YSLEER. CDR3 in DNA: TGCGCCAGCAGCCAAGACGCGGGAGGCGACGAGCAGTACTTC. It encodes CASSQDAGGDEQYF.

This clonotype was counted between two and nine times. The V gene is TRBV30, the J gene TRBJ1-3; D perhaps matches TRBD1 (5 bases). CDR1 and CDR2 (germline): GTSNPN, SVGIG (reference sequence). The CDR3 runs 14 residues. Trimming shortened V by 5 bases and J by 5 bases, and 16 bases separated the two germline ends. In DNA form, the CDR3 reads TGTGCCTGGCTTACCCCGGGACTCCGAAACACCATATATTTT. Its protein product is CAWLTPGLRNTIYF. The full variable domain, its missing parts supplied by reference TRBV30 and TRBJ1-3, is SQTIHQWPATLVQPVGSPLSLECTVEGTSNPNLYWYRQAAGRGLQLLFYSVGIGQISSEVPQNLSASRPQDRQFILSSKKLLLSDSGFYLCAWLTPGLRNTIYFGEGSWLTVV.

J is TRBJ1-5 and V is TRBV21-1. TRBV21-1 is designated a pseudogene. CDR3 length: 14 amino acids. The CDR3 region is CASSTQRSNQPQHF. CDR3 bases: TGTGCCAGCAGCACCCAGAGGAGCAATCAGCCCCAGCATTTT.

The genes are TRBV5-1 and TRBJ1-2, with D unclear. The CDR3 extends over 15 amino acids. Germline V gives CDR1 SGHRS, CDR2 YFSETQ. Trimming removed 3 bases at V and 4 bases at J, with 16 bases between. The CDR3, as DNA: TGCGCCAGCAGCTCAGAGACATCGAATAGCTATGGCTACACCTTC. Amino acids: CASSSETSNSYGYTF.

This sequence joins TRBV6-5 and TRBJ2-3; D not certain. The V end was cut by 8 bases, the J end by 5 bases, with 8 bases between. Germline CDR1 MNHEY, CDR2 SVGAGI. The CDR3 spans 11 residues. CDR3 coding DNA: TGTGCCAGCGGTTGGGTAGATACGCAGTATTTT. It translates to CASGWVDTQYF.

J is TRBJ2-1 and V is TRBV6-2 or TRBV6-3, with 12 bases fitting TRBD2. Looked up from germline, CDR1 is MNHEY and CDR2 is SVGEGT. CDR3 length equals 18 residues. Losses at the gene ends were 6 bases for V and 6 bases for J; bases not matched to a gene: 15. CDR3 bases: TGTGCCAGCAGGGGGTGGCTAGCGGGAGGGCCGGATTTCAATGAGCAGTTCTTC. Its protein is CASRGWLAGGPDFNEQFF.